These 18 T cell receptor beta chains came from one sample sequenced in a study of graft-versus-host responses after intestinal transplantation. Antigens of these TCRs are unknown. Clones were read by immunoSEQ multiplex PCR, and TCRdb kept only the in-frame ones, dropping some. The repertoire holds roughly 99,000 clones, with roughly 86% as singletons. The specimen was unstimulated CD4+ T cells sorted from spleen or lymph node cells, collected before transplant. The source of these receptors is a human donor who was the organ donor for an intestinal transplant.

The sample holds one count of this clone. The chain uses TRBV7-9 and TRBJ2-3; D uncertain. The germline V gene encodes CDR1 SEHNR and CDR2 FQNEAQ (reference sequence). The CDR3 contains 13 residues. Trimming cost V 5 bases and J 5 bases, with 11 bases left between them. The CDR3 loop is CASSPRGEDTQYF. The CDR3 nucleotides read TGTGCCAGCAGCCCACGCGGAGAAGATACGCAGTATTTT.

J is TRBJ2-7 and V is TRBV18; no definite D call. Trimming took off 3 bases at V and 5 bases at J, with 14 bases between the two ends. This CDR3 spans 14 amino acids. CDR1 is KGHSH and CDR2 is LQKENI in the germline V gene. The CDR3 protein is CASSPTSSSDEQYF. In DNA, the CDR3 is TGTGCCAGCTCACCTACCAGCAGTTCGGACGAGCAGTACTTC.

V and J are TRBV29-1 and TRBJ2-2; 7 positions agree with TRBD2. From germline, CDR1 is SQVTM and CDR2 ANQGSEA. The CDR3 loop spans 16 amino acids. The trim removed 6 bases at V and 6 bases at J, leaving 16 bases unmatched. CDR3 loop: CSVLGRSGKESGELFF. CDR3 DNA: TGCAGCGTCCTCGGGAGGTCGGGGAAAGAATCCGGGGAGCTGTTTTTT.

J is TRBJ2-1 and V is TRBV10-3, with 8 nucleotides matching TRBD2. J lost 1 base, V lost 6 bases, and 5 bases had no gene match. This CDR3 has 15 residues. Germline CDR1 reads ENHRY; CDR2 reads SYGVKD. The chain's CDR3 is CAISSGTSSYNEQFF. DNA of the CDR3: TGTGCCATCAGCTCCGGGACTAGTTCCTACAATGAGCAGTTCTTC.

CDR3 residues: CASSFNGQRQETQYF. The CDR3 DNA is TGTGCCAGCAGCTTCAACGGACAAAGACAAGAGACCCAGTACTTC. The chain employs TRBV11-1 and TRBJ2-5; the D gene is possibly TRBD1 (5 bases). The CDR3 runs to 15 residues. The V gene lost 3 bases and the J gene lost 2 bases, with 13 bases spanning the gap. Germline assignment: CDR1 SGHAT and CDR2 FQDESV (reference sequence).

This rearrangement joins TRBV5-5 to TRBJ2-7; D is perhaps TRBD2 (6 bases). Germline CDR1 and CDR2: SGHKS and YYEKEE (reference sequence). The CDR3 has 16 residues. The V end lost 0 bases, the J end lost 3 bases, and 16 bases lay between the germline ends. The CDR3 DNA reads TGTGCCAGCAGCTTGGTGGAGGGAGCCCTAATCTACGAGCAGTACTTC. Its protein is CASSLVEGALIYEQYF.

This clone came up once. The V gene is TRBV5-6, the J gene TRBJ2-7; D gene ambiguous. This CDR3 is 13 amino acids long. Looked up from germline, CDR1 is SGHDT and CDR2 is YYEEEE. The V end was cut by 2 bases, the J end by 5 bases, with 11 bases between. For the CDR3, the DNA is TGTGCCAGCAGCTTTGTTCGTGGGAACGAGCAGTACTTC. Translation gives CASSFVRGNEQYF.

This chain joins TRBV7-2 and TRBJ2-7, with D perhaps matching TRBD1 (5 bases). The CDR3 sequence is 16 residues long. CDR1 is SGHTA, CDR2 FQGNSA, per germline. V shed 1 base and J shed 12 bases, with 25 bases lying between them. CDR3 in DNA: TGTGCCAGCAGCTTAGATAGTTGGGTCGTCGGCAGGGTCGGGTACTTC. Translating it yields CASSLDSWVVGRVGYF.

This clone was seen a few times. The rearrangement uses TRBV4-1 and TRBJ1-4; 9 nucleotides match TRBD1. Germline CDR1 and CDR2: MGHRA and YSYEKL. V shed 2 bases and J 4 bases; nucleotides not matched to a gene: 8. CDR3 length equals 17 residues. In DNA, the CDR3 is TGCGCCAGCAGCCAATCTACAGGGGGCAGGGGTAATGAAAAACTGTTTTTT. Its protein product is CASSQSTGGRGNEKLFF.

The CDR3 is CASSLGTAGSYGYTF. CDR3 DNA sequence: TGTGCCAGCAGCTTAGGGACAGCCGGGAGCTATGGCTACACCTTC. The V gene is TRBV7-2, the J gene TRBJ1-2, with D perhaps matching TRBD1 (6 bases). V dropped 1 base and J dropped 4 bases, with 13 bases sitting between them. The CDR3 sequence is 15 residues long. Germline V gene sequence: CDR1 SGHTA, CDR2 FQGNSA.

This clone turned up a few times. V usage is TRBV9 and J usage is TRBJ1-1; TRBD1 is a possible D gene (6 bases). Trimming took off 0 bases at V and 1 base at J, with 10 bases between the two ends. Germline V gives CDR1 SGDLS, CDR2 YYNGEE. The CDR3 is 15 residues long. In DNA form, the CDR3 reads TGTGCCAGCAGCGTAGGGGGGGCTGGGAACACTGAAGCTTTCTTT. Amino acid sequence: CASSVGGAGNTEAFF.

The gene calls are TRBV5-1 and TRBJ1-3; maybe TRBD1 (6 bases). The CDR3 extends over 13 amino acids. V was pared by 7 bases and J by 3 bases, with 11 bases between. From germline, CDR1 is SGHRS and CDR2 YFSETQ. CDR3 sequence: CASGRDNGNTIYF. In nucleotides, the CDR3 is TGCGCCAGCGGCCGGGACAATGGAAACACCATATATTTT.

This chain links TRBV27 with TRBJ2-7; no reliable D call. The CDR3 contains 13 residues. Trimming took 4 bases from V and 0 from J, leaving 7 bases between them. Germline CDR1 reads MNHEY; CDR2 reads SMNVEV (reference sequence). The CDR3 loop reads CASSSPVSYEQYF. CDR3 DNA: TGTGCCAGCAGTTCCCCTGTCTCCTACGAGCAGTACTTC.

The rearrangement links TRBV15 to TRBJ2-3; no clear D. CDR1 and CDR2 (germline): LNHNV, YYDKDF (reference sequence). The CDR3 has 15 amino acids. V lost 4 bases to trimming and J lost 2 bases, with 13 bases between them. The CDR3 protein is CATSTIWSDTDTQYF. The CDR3 region has the DNA TGTGCCACCAGCACCATTTGGTCCGACACAGATACGCAGTATTTT.

V usage is TRBV21-1 and J usage is TRBJ2-6; the D call in the table, TRBD1, was not verified against the DNA. TRBV21-1 constitutes a pseudogene. The CDR3 has 16 amino acids. The CDR3 spells CASGLQGDSGANVLTF. As DNA, the CDR3 is TGTGCCAGCGGTCTTCAAGGGGATTCTGGGGCCAACGTCCTGACTTTC.

The chain uses TRBV18 and TRBJ2-7; possibly TRBD2 for D (7 bases). The V end was cut by 5 bases, the J end by 7 bases, with 27 bases between. This CDR3 comprises 17 residues. Germline CDR1 and CDR2: KGHSH and LQKENI. DNA of the CDR3: TGTGCCAGCTCAGGCACCGGGACCCCCGGGGGGCCGGGTGAGCAGTACTTC. Translating gives CASSGTGTPGGPGEQYF.

V usage is TRBV7-3 and J usage is TRBJ2-1; weak D call: TRBD2 (5 bases). In germline, CDR1 is SGHTA, CDR2 FQGTGA. The length of the CDR3 is 15 residues. The V gene lost 0 bases and the J gene lost 6 bases, with 12 bases spanning the gap. This chain's CDR3 is CASSLTPGSGNEQFF. CDR3 DNA sequence: TGTGCCAGCAGCTTAACCCCGGGGTCCGGCAATGAGCAGTTCTTC. The complete variable domain, with remaining parts taken from reference TRBV7-3 and TRBJ2-1, reads GAGVSQTPSNKVTEKGKYVELRCDPISGHTALYWYRQSLGQGPEFLIYFQGTGAADDSGLPNDRFFAVRPEGSVSTLKIQRTERGDSAVYLCASSLTPGSGNEQFFGPGTRLTVL.

The genes are TRBV29-1 and TRBJ2-5, with 9 bases identical to TRBD2. V was pared by 7 bases and J by 1 base, with 10 bases of the junction left unmatched. CDR3 length: 15 amino acids. Per the germline V gene, CDR1 is SQVTM and CDR2 is ANQGSEA. CDR3 residues: CSASTSGGFQETQYF. For the CDR3, the DNA is TGCAGCGCTTCGACTAGCGGAGGATTCCAAGAGACCCAGTACTTC.